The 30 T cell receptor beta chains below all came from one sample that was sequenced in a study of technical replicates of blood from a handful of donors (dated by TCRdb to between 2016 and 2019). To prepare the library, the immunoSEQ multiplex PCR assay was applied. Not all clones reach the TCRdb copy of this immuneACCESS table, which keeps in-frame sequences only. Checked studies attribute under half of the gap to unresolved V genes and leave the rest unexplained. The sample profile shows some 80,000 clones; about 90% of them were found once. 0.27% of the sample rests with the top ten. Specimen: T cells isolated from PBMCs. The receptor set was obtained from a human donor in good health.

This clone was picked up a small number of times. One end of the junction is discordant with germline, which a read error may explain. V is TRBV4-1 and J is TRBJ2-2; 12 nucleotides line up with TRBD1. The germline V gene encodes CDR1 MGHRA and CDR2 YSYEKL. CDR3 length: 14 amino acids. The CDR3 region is CASSQLGTGGLTTF. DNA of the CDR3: TGCGCCAGCAGCCAACTTGGGACAGGGGGCCTGACCACCTTT.

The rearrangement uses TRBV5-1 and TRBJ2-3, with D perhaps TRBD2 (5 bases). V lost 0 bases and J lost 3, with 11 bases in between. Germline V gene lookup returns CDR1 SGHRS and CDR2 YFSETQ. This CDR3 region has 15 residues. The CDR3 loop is CASSLVTGRTDTQYF. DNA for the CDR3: TGCGCCAGCAGCTTGGTTACGGGGAGAACAGATACGCAGTATTTT.

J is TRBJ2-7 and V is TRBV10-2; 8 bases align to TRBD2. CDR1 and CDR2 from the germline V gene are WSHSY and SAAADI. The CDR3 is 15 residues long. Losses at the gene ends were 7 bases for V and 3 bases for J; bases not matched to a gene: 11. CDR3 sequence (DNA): TGCGCCAGCACGGGAACGCGGGAGGCCCACTACGAGCAGTACTTC. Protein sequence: CASTGTREAHYEQYF.

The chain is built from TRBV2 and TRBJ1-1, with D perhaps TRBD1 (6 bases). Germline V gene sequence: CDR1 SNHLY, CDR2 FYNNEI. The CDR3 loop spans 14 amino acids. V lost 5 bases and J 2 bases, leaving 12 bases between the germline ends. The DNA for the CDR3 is TGTGCCAGCAGTCTGGGACACTTAAACACTGAAGCTTTCTTT. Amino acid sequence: CASSLGHLNTEAFF.

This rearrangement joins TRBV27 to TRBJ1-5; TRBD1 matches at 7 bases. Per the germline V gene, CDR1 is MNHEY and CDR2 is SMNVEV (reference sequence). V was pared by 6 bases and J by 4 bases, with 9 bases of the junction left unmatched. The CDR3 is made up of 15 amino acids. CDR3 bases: TGTGCCAGCAGGCCTTTTCACAGGGGTAATCAGCCCCAGCATTTT. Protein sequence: CASRPFHRGNQPQHF.

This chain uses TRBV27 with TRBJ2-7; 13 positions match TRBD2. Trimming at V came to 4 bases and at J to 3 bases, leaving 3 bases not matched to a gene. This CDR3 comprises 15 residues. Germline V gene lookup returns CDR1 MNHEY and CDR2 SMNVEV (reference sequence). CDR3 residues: CASSSRTSGSYEQYF. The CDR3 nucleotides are TGTGCCAGCAGTTCACGGACTAGCGGGAGCTACGAGCAGTACTTC.

CDR3 nucleotides: TGCGCCAGCAGCTTGACGGGATTTCAAGAGACCCAGTACTTC. Its translation is CASSLTGFQETQYF. This chain joins TRBV5-1 and TRBJ2-5; weak D call: TRBD2 (5 bases). This CDR3 spans 14 amino acids. The V gene's germline CDR1 is SGHRS and CDR2 YFSETQ. Trimming shortened V by 1 base and J by 2 bases, and 9 bases separated the two germline ends.

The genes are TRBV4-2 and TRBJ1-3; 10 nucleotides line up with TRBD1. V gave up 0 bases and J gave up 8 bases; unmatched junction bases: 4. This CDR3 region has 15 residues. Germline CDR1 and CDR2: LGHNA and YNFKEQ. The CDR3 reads CASSQDWTGGDTIYF. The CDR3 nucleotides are TGTGCCAGCAGCCAAGATTGGACAGGGGGGGACACCATATATTTT.

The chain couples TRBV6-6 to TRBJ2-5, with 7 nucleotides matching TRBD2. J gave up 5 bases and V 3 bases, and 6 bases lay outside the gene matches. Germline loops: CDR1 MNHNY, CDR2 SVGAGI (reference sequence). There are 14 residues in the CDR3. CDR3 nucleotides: TGTGCCAGCAGTTATTTGGGGGGAGGGGAGACCCAGTACTTC. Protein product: CASSYLGGGETQYF.

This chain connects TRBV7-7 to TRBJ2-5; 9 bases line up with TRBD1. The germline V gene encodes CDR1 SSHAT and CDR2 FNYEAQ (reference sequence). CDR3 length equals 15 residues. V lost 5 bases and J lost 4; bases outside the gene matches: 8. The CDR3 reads CASSPSGTGRETQYF. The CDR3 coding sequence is TGTGCCAGCAGCCCCTCCGGGACAGGGAGAGAGACCCAGTACTTC.

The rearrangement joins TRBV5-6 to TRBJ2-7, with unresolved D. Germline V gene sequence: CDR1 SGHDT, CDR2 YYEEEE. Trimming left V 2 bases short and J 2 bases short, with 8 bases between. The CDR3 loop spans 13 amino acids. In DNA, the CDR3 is TGTGCCAGCAGCTTAGCCGGTCCCTACGAGCAGTACTTC. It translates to CASSLAGPYEQYF.

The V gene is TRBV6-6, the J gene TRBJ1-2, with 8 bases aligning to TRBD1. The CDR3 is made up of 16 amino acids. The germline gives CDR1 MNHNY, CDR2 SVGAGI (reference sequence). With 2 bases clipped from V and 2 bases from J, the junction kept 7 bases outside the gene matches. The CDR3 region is CASSYTPQGANYGYTF. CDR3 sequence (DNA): TGTGCCAGCAGTTACACTCCTCAGGGGGCCAACTATGGCTACACCTTC.

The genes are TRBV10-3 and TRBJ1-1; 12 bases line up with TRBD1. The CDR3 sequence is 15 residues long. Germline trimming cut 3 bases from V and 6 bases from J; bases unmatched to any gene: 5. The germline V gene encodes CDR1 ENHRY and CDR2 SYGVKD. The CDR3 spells CAISEQGQGASEAFF. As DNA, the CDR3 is TGTGCCATCAGTGAACAGGGACAGGGGGCTTCTGAAGCTTTCTTT.

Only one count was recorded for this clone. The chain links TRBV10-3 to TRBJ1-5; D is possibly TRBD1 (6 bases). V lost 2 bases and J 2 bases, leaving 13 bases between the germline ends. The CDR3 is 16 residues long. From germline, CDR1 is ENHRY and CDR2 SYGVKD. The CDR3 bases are TGTGCCATCAGTGAGAATGGGGGGGGCCGCAATCAGCCCCAGCATTTT. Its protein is CAISENGGGRNQPQHF.

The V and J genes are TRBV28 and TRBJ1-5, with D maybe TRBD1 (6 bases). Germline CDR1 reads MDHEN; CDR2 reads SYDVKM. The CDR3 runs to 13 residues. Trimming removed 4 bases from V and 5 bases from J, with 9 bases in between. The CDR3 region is CASSSTGHQPQHF. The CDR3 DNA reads TGTGCCAGCAGTTCGACAGGACATCAGCCCCAGCATTTT.

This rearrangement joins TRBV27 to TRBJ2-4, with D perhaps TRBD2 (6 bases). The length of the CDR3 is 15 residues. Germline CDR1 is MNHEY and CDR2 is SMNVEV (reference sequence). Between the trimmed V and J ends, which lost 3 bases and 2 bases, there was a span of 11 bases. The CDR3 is CASSLTGLPKNIQYF. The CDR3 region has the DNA TGTGCCAGCAGTTTGACGGGACTCCCCAAAAACATTCAGTACTTC.

The CDR3 is CASSEGSLRTEVAGELFF. The CDR3 region has the DNA TGTGCCAGCAGTGAAGGGTCTTTGAGGACAGAAGTCGCCGGGGAGCTGTTTTTT. The chain links TRBV2 to TRBJ2-2, with D possibly matching TRBD1 (6 bases). Per germline, CDR1 SNHLY and CDR2 FYNNEI. V dropped 1 base and J dropped 6 bases, with 21 bases sitting between them. The CDR3 runs 18 residues.

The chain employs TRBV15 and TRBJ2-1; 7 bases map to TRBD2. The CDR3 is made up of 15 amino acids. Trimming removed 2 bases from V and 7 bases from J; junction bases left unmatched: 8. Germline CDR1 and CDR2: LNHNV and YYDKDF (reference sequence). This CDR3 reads CATSRRRELQNEQFF. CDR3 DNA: TGTGCCACCAGCAGAAGGCGGGAGCTTCAGAATGAGCAGTTCTTC.

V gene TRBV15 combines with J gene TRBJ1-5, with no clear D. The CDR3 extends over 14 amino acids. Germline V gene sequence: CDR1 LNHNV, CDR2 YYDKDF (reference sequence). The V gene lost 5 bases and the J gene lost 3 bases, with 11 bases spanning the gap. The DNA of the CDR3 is TGTGCCACCAGCCCATCAATCAACAATCAGCCCCAGCATTTT. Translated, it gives CATSPSINNQPQHF.

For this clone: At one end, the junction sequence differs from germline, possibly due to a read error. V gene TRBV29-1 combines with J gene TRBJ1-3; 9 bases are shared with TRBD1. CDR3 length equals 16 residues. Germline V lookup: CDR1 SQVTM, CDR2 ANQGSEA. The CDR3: CSVEGPRTGEGNTIYF. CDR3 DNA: TGCAGCGTCGAAGGACCTAGGACAGGGGAAGGAAACACCATATATTTT.

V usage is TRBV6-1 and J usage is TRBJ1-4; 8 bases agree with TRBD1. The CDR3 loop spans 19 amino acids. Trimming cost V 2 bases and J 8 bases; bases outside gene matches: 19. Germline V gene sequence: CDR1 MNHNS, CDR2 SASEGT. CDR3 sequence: CASSERSGGVKGLREKLFF. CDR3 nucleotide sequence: TGTGCCAGCAGTGAAAGGTCAGGGGGCGTAAAGGGTCTTCGGGAAAAACTGTTTTTT.

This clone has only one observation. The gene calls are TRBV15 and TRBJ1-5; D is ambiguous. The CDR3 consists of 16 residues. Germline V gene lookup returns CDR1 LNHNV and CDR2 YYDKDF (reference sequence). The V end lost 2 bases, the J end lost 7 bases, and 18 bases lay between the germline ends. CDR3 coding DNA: TGTGCCACCAGCAGATCGGGCCCGGGGTTTGCCCAGCCCCAGCATTTT. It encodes CATSRSGPGFAQPQHF.

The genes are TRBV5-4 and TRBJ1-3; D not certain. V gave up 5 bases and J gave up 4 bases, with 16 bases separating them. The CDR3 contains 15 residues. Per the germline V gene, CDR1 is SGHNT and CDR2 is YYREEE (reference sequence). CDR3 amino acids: CASSRGPLEGNTIYF. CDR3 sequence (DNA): TGTGCCAGCAGTCGCGGGCCTCTTGAAGGAAACACCATATATTTT.

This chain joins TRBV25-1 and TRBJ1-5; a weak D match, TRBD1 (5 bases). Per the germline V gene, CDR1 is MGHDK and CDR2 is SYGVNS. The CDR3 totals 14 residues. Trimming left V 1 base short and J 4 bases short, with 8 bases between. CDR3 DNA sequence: TGTGCCAGCAGTGAATGGGGGGAGAATCAGCCCCAGCATTTT. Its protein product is CASSEWGENQPQHF.

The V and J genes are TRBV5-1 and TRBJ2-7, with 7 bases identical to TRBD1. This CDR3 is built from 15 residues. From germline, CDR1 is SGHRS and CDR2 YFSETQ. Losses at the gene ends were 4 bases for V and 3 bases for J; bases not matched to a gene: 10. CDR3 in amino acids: CASSASSGQLYEQYF. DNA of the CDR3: TGCGCCAGCAGCGCGTCGTCGGGACAGCTCTACGAGCAGTACTTC.

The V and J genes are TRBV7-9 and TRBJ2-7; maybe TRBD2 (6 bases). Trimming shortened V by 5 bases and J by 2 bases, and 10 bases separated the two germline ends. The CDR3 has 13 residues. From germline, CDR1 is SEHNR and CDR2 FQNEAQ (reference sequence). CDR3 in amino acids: CASSPEGTYEQYF. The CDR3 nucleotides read TGTGCCAGCAGCCCGGAGGGCACCTACGAGCAGTACTTC.

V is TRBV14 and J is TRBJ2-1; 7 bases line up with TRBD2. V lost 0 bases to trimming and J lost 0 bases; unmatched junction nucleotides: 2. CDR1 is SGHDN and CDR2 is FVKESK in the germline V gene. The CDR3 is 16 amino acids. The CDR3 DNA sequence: TGTGCCAGCAGCCAAGACGGCGGGAGCTCCTACAATGAGCAGTTCTTC. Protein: CASSQDGGSSYNEQFF.

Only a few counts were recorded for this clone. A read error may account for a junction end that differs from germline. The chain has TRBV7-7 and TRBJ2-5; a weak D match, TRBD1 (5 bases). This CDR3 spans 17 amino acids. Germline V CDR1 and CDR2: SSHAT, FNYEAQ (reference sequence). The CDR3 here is CASSSFTGITISETQYF. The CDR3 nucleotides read TGTGCTAGCAGCTCCTTTACAGGAATTACTATCTCGGAGACCCAGTACTTC.

In nucleotides, the CDR3 is TGTGCCAGCAGTTCCCTCGACAGTCCCTACACCGGGGAGCTGTTTTTT. The encoded protein is CASSSLDSPYTGELFF. The chain carries TRBV27 and TRBJ2-2; TRBD1 might be the D (5 bases). The CDR3 is 16 residues long. In germline, CDR1 is MNHEY, CDR2 SMNVEV (reference sequence). V was trimmed by 4 bases and J by 3 bases, leaving 15 bases between them.

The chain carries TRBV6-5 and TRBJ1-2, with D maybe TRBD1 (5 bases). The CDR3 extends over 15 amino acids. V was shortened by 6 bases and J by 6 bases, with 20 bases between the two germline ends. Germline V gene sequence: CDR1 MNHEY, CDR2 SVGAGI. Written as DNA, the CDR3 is TGTGCCAGCAGGCCCCTCGGCAGGGTATCGAATGGCTACACCTTC. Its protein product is CASRPLGRVSNGYTF.